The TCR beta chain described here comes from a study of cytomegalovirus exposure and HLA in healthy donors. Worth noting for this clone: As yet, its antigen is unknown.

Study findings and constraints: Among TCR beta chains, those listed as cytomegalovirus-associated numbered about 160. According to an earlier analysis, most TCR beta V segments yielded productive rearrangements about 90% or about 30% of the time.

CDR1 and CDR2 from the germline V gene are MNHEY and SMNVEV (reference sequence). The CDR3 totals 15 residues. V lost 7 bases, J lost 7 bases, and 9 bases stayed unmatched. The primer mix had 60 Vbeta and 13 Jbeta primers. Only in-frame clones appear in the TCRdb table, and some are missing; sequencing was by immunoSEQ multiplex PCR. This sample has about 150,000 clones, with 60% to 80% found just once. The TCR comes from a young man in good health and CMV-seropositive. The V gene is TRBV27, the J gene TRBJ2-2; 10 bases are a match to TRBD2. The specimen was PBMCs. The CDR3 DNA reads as TGTGCCAGCAATAAGCGGGAGGGCCTTTTCGGGGAGCTGTTTTTT. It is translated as CASNKREGLFGELFF.